The rows below give T cell receptor beta chains drawn from one sample of a study of CXCR3-negative and CXCR3-positive naive CD8 T cells. TCRdb reprocessed the 5' RACE reads, keeping one entry per CDR3 protein, no DNA. The table lists 70,000 to 100,000 distinct CDR3 sequences. Input material: naive CXCR3- CD8+ T cells from blood. These receptors originate from a human donor in good health. Some clones in this sample may be carry-over from other donors' samples. The CDR3 runs from the conserved cysteine through the conserved F or W.

J: TRBJ1-4
V: TRBV10-1
CDR3: CASRDGRRPNEKLFF

J: TRBJ2-7
V: TRBV15
CDR3: CATSRGEERSEQYF

J: TRBJ1-1
V: TRBV27
CDR3: CASLGSPTNTEAFF

J: TRBJ2-1
V: TRBV3-1
CDR3: CASSQDRLALEQFF

J: TRBJ2-7
V: TRBV7-9
CDR3: CASSPPETGSYEQYF

J: TRBJ2-2
V: TRBV28
CDR3: CASSFVLPGGPVAGELFF

J: TRBJ1-6
V: TRBV7-2
CDR3: CASSSIGNSPLHF

J: TRBJ2-1
V: TRBV14
CDR3: CASRSSGFYNEQFF

J: TRBJ2-7
V: TRBV4-2
CDR3: CASSQEDRESYEQYF

J: TRBJ1-5
V: TRBV28
CDR3: CASRLSGTGNSNQPQHF

J: TRBJ2-7
V: TRBV7-6
CDR3: CASLQTESAYEQYF

J: TRBJ2-2
V: TRBV29-1
CDR3: CSVTDAWGGTGELFF

J: TRBJ2-2
V: TRBV4-1
CDR3: CASSPWTGGELFF

J: TRBJ2-7
V: TRBV10-2
CDR3: CASSSGTPRHEQYF

J: TRBJ2-2
V: TRBV10-3
CDR3: CAISESIAGLTGELFF

J: TRBJ2-7
V: TRBV25-1
CDR3: CASSDGQPYEQYF

J: TRBJ2-7
V: TRBV15
CDR3: CATRPRDRESYEQYF

J: TRBJ2-6
V: TRBV29-1
CDR3: CSALLPSGANVLTF

J: TRBJ1-2
V: TRBV19
CDR3: CASTPTGNRGYTF

J: TRBJ2-3
V: TRBV28
CDR3: CASTRWTSGTDTQYF

J: TRBJ1-6
V: TRBV7-9
CDR3: CASSHDLTGVGSPLHF

J: TRBJ2-1
V: TRBV29-1
CDR3: CSVPTWGEGGDEQFF